These 6 T cell receptor beta chains originate from one sample sequenced in a study of cytomegalovirus exposure and HLA in healthy donors. PCR employed 60 Vbeta and 13 Jbeta primers. The method was immunoSEQ multiplex PCR; TCRdb's version includes in-frame clones alone and lacks a portion of them. Of about 97,000 clones in the sample, 60% to 85% were seen once. Material for sequencing was PBMCs. All receptors come from a man in his forties or fifties in good health and CMV-seronegative.

The chain combines TRBV9 with TRBJ2-3; 7 bases map to TRBD2. V shed 3 bases, J shed 5 bases, and the junction held 6 bases outside the gene matches. Germline values: CDR1 SGDLS, CDR2 YYNGEE. This CDR3 is 14 amino acids long. DNA of the CDR3: TGTGCCAGCAGCGGAAGCGGGATAGGAGATACGCAGTATTTT. Amino acid sequence: CASSGSGIGDTQYF.

This clone was recorded a few times. The rearrangement links TRBV5-5 to TRBJ1-1; TRBD1 agrees at 8 bases. Trimming took 6 bases from V and 2 from J; bases not matched to a gene: 6. The CDR3 runs to 14 residues. In germline, CDR1 is SGHKS, CDR2 YYEKEE (reference sequence). The CDR3 spells CASTLDRANTEAFF. CDR3 coding DNA: TGTGCCAGCACCCTGGACAGGGCTAACACTGAAGCTTTCTTT.

The J gene is TRBJ2-3, the V gene TRBV6-1, with 7 positions matching TRBD2. The junction had 16 bases not matched to a gene; V was cut back by 4 bases and J by 9 bases. CDR3 length equals 16 residues. The germline CDR1 and CDR2 sequences are MNHNS and SASEGT. This chain's CDR3 is CASSGTGLGVRGTQYF. The DNA of the CDR3 is TGTGCCAGCAGTGGAACGGGTCTTGGAGTGCGGGGGACGCAGTATTTT.

The CDR3 DNA reads TGTGCCAGTAGTTATAGCGGGAGGGCCTACGAGCAGTACTTC. It specifies CASSYSGRAYEQYF. V usage is TRBV19 and J usage is TRBJ2-7; TRBD2 aligns across 11 bases. The V and J ends lost 5 bases and 2 bases, in that order; junction bases with no gene match: 2. CDR3 length: 14 residues. Germline-derived CDR1 and CDR2 are LNHDA and SQIVND (reference sequence).

The gene calls are TRBV5-1 and TRBJ1-2, with a tentative D call TRBD1 (6 bases). CDR3 length: 16 amino acids. The germline V and J ends were trimmed by 4 bases and 4 bases, with 20 bases remaining between them. Germline CDR1 is SGHRS and CDR2 is YFSETQ. The CDR3 here is CASSLTGYQGSYGYTF. The CDR3, as DNA: TGCGCCAGCAGCCTGACGGGGTACCAGGGGAGCTATGGCTACACCTTC.

This clone was seen a handful of times. V gene TRBV7-6 combines with J gene TRBJ2-5, with a possible D match to TRBD1 (7 bases). This CDR3 is built from 16 residues. Germline V gene sequence: CDR1 SGHVS, CDR2 FNYEAQ. The V gene lost 1 base and the J gene lost 2 bases, with 14 bases spanning the gap. This chain's CDR3 is CASSLGVRGAQETQYF. The CDR3 DNA reads TGTGCCAGCAGCTTAGGGGTCAGGGGGGCGCAAGAGACCCAGTACTTC.